These 23 T cell receptor beta chains were sequenced from one sample in a study of blood T cells in healthy people across ages. A second roughly 7 to 12 cycle PCR used barcoded and J-beta primers. Each CDR3 protein gets one entry after TCRdb re-called the 5' RACE reads with MiXCR. The repertoire consists of 1.5 million to 2 million distinct CDR3 sequences, with about 50% occurring once and the leading ten covering 2.1%. The sample consisted of blood. The receptors shown here come from a middle-aged woman in good health.

The chain uses TRBV7-2 and TRBJ2-7; D is perhaps TRBD1 (5 bases). Germline V gene lookup returns CDR1 SGHTA and CDR2 FQGNSA. V dropped 5 bases and J dropped 7 bases, with 24 bases sitting between them. This CDR3 spans 16 amino acids. The CDR3 loop is CASSGKRRQLTNEQYF. In DNA, the CDR3 is TGTGCCAGCAGCGGTAAGAGGCGACAGCTAACCAATGAGCAGTACTTC.

V usage is TRBV20-1 and J usage is TRBJ1-2; D is ambiguous. The germline CDR1 and CDR2 sequences are DFQATT and SNEGSKA (reference sequence). Trimming shortened V by 0 bases and J by 8 bases, and 7 bases separated the two germline ends. This CDR3 comprises 11 residues. The CDR3 DNA follows: TGCAGTGCTAGAGAACCAATCGGCTACACCTTC. Translation: CSAREPIGYTF.

The V and J genes are TRBV7-2 and TRBJ2-3; D is undetermined. This CDR3 is 14 amino acids long. Looked up from germline, CDR1 is SGHTA and CDR2 is FQGNSA. Trimming cost V 5 bases and J 6 bases, with 15 bases left between them. CDR3 nucleotides: TGTGCCAGCAGCCCCTGGACCGAGTCCGATACGCAGTATTTT. Amino acids: CASSPWTESDTQYF.

The chain is built from TRBV6-5 and TRBJ1-4; D gene ambiguous. Per germline, CDR1 MNHEY and CDR2 SVGAGI. This CDR3 has 15 amino acids. V was cut by 2 bases and J by 0 bases, with 7 bases left in between. DNA of the CDR3: TGTGCCAGCAGTTACAGTCCTGCAACTAATGAAAAACTGTTTTTT. Protein sequence: CASSYSPATNEKLFF.

V is TRBV27 and J is TRBJ1-5; D is undetermined. Trimming removed 2 bases from V and 0 bases from J, with 8 bases in between. CDR1 is MNHEY, CDR2 SMNVEV, per germline (reference sequence). The CDR3 sequence is 15 residues long. The CDR3 loop is CASSLGVHSNQPQHF. The CDR3 DNA reads as TGTGCCAGCAGTTTAGGGGTTCATAGCAATCAGCCCCAGCATTTT.

V gene TRBV12-3 or TRBV12-4 combines with J gene TRBJ1-4; D remains unclear. The CDR3 consists of 12 residues. Deletions cut 0 bases from V and 4 bases from J, with 0 bases between. DNA for the CDR3: TGTGCCAGCAGTTTAGCTAATGAAAAACTGTTTTTT. Its translation: CASSLANEKLFF.

This clonotype was detected a few times. The chain uses TRBV21-1 and TRBJ2-7; TRBD1, the table's D call, was not compared with the DNA. TRBV21-1 is a known pseudogene. This CDR3 contains 15 residues. CDR3 DNA: TGTGCCAGCAGCACCGGACCGGGGGCCTCCTACGAGCAGTACTTC. Its translation is CASSTGPGASYEQYF.

This clonotype was picked up a small number of times. This chain connects TRBV25-1 to TRBJ1-5; D gene uncertain. Germline V gives CDR1 MGHDK, CDR2 SYGVNS. CDR3 length equals 13 residues. Trimming cost V 4 bases and J 9 bases, with 13 bases left between them. The CDR3 region is CASSGAAVGPQHF. The CDR3 DNA is TGTGCCAGCAGTGGGGCCGCGGTGGGGCCCCAGCATTTT.

This clonotype was detected only a few times. The CDR3 sequence: CATSGGYGYTF. CDR3 nucleotides: TGTGCCACCTCAGGGGGTTATGGCTACACCTTC. The chain joins TRBV25-1 to TRBJ1-2; 7 bases agree with TRBD1. Trimming removed 10 bases from V and 5 bases from J; junction bases left unmatched: 4. Germline V gene lookup returns CDR1 MGHDK and CDR2 SYGVNS. The CDR3 contains 11 residues.

The genes are TRBV6-1 and TRBJ2-7, with 11 nucleotides matching TRBD2. The CDR3 length is 16 residues. With V trimmed by 4 bases and J by 10 bases, 15 bases remained unmatched. The germline gives CDR1 MNHNS, CDR2 SASEGT. The chain's CDR3 is CASSVAGGGGSRYQYF. CDR3 sequence (DNA): TGTGCCAGCAGTGTAGCGGGGGGGGGCGGGTCAAGATACCAGTACTTC.

The CDR3, as DNA: TGCGCCAGCAGCCAAGTCGACTCAGGACTAGCGGTAGAGACCCAGTACTTC. Its translation: CASSQVDSGLAVETQYF. The chain combines TRBV4-3 with TRBJ2-5; 10 bases line up with TRBD2. Germline values: CDR1 LGHNA, CDR2 YSLEER. The CDR3 covers 17 residues. V dropped 1 base and J dropped 4; count of bases not matched to a gene: 9.

The chain is built from TRBV7-3 and TRBJ2-1; 7 bases are a match to TRBD1. Trimming removed 0 bases from V and 2 bases from J; junction bases left unmatched: 10. This CDR3 is 18 amino acids long. The germline V gene has CDR1 SGHTA and CDR2 FQGTGA. As DNA, the CDR3 is TGTGCCAGCAGCTTAACCCCTTGGACAGGAAAAGCCTACAATGAGCAGTTCTTC. Translating gives CASSLTPWTGKAYNEQFF.

This clonotype turned up a few times. The chain uses TRBV29-1 and TRBJ1-2; no reliable D call. V was pared by 5 bases and J by 4 bases, with 8 bases between. Germline V gene lookup returns CDR1 SQVTM and CDR2 ANQGSEA. CDR3 length: 11 amino acids. This CDR3 reads CSVLSIYGYTF. CDR3 coding DNA: TGCAGCGTTTTGTCTATCTATGGCTACACCTTC.

The J gene is TRBJ1-1, the V gene TRBV25-1; 9 nucleotides agree with TRBD1. With V trimmed by 5 bases and J by 1 base, 8 bases remained unmatched. This CDR3 spans 16 amino acids. Per the germline V gene, CDR1 is MGHDK and CDR2 is SYGVNS. The CDR3 is CASSPLGQGWNTEAFF. The DNA of the CDR3 is TGTGCCAGCAGTCCCCTCGGACAGGGGTGGAACACTGAAGCTTTCTTT.

The chain employs TRBV3-1 and TRBJ2-3; 8 bases fit TRBD2. This CDR3 has 21 residues. Germline loops: CDR1 LGHDT, CDR2 YNNKEL (reference sequence). The junction had 26 bases not matched to a gene; V was cut back by 4 bases and J by 5 bases. CDR3 region: CASSLYSNLPSSGGWRDTQYF. The DNA for the CDR3 is TGTGCCAGCAGCCTATATTCTAACCTTCCTTCGAGCGGGGGATGGAGAGATACGCAGTATTTT.

This clonotype appeared a few times. V usage is TRBV20-1 and J usage is TRBJ1-2, with D possibly matching TRBD1 (6 bases). The CDR3 consists of 12 residues. V was cut by 6 bases and J by 6 bases, with 14 bases left in between. Germline V gene lookup returns CDR1 DFQATT and CDR2 SNEGSKA (reference sequence). CDR3 bases: TGCAGTGCCCGCGCGGGGGCGGATGGCTACACCTTC. Translating gives CSARAGADGYTF.

This clonotype has just a few counts. This rearrangement joins TRBV5-8 to TRBJ2-1; D perhaps matches TRBD1 (5 bases). The ends were cut back, 0 bases at V and 1 base at J, with 14 bases in the middle. The CDR3 is 17 residues long. Per germline, CDR1 SGHTS and CDR2 YDEGEE. The CDR3 DNA follows: TGTGCCAGCAGCTTGGTTCGGGTTACAGGATCCTACAATGAGCAGTTCTTC. Protein product: CASSLVRVTGSYNEQFF.

CDR3 protein: CASSLQGQIWTEAFF. The DNA for the CDR3 is TGTGCCAGCAGTTTGCAGGGGCAAATTTGGACTGAAGCTTTCTTT. This rearrangement joins TRBV27 to TRBJ1-1, with D tentatively TRBD1 (6 bases). The CDR3 is 15 residues long. In germline, CDR1 is MNHEY, CDR2 SMNVEV (reference sequence). Between the trimmed V and J ends, which lost 3 bases and 5 bases, there was a span of 16 bases.

The CDR3 nucleotides are TGCGCCAGCAGCCAAAGGGGGGGTCCCGGGGCATTCGCCTACGAGCAGTACTTC. Encoded protein: CASSQRGGPGAFAYEQYF. The chain has TRBV4-3 and TRBJ2-7; D possibly corresponds to TRBD2 (7 bases). CDR3 length: 18 amino acids. Trimming left V 2 bases short and J 2 bases short, with 22 bases between. Germline V gene sequence: CDR1 LGHNA, CDR2 YSLEER.

This chain uses TRBV11-2 with TRBJ1-2, with a weak D call TRBD1 (6 bases). In germline, CDR1 is SGHAT, CDR2 FQNNGV. CDR3 length: 14 residues. V was pared by 5 bases and J by 4 bases, with 14 bases between. The CDR3 coding sequence is TGTGCCAGCAGCGCGTACGGACAGAGCTATGGCTACACCTTC. This gives the protein CASSAYGQSYGYTF.

This clonotype was counted only a few times. CDR3 sequence: CASSYSPEGPGTDTQYF. The CDR3 nucleotides are TGTGCCAGCAGTTACAGCCCCGAGGGGCCTGGCACAGATACGCAGTATTTT. The chain recombines TRBV6-5 with TRBJ2-3, with D perhaps matching TRBD1 or TRBD2 (5 bases each). Trimming left V 2 bases short and J 1 base short, with 16 bases between. Germline loops: CDR1 MNHEY, CDR2 SVGAGI. CDR3 length: 17 amino acids.

The DNA for the CDR3 is TGTGCCAGCAGCTTAATCCTAGCGGGGGGTTACAATGAGCAGTACTTC. Protein sequence: CASSLILAGGYNEQYF. This chain connects TRBV7-2 to TRBJ2-5, with 11 positions matching TRBD2. Trimming cost V 2 bases and J 11 bases; bases outside gene matches: 13. The germline gives CDR1 SGHTA, CDR2 FQGNSA. The CDR3 sequence is 16 residues long. Complete variable domain (other parts from reference TRBV7-2 and TRBJ2-5): GAGVSQSPSNKVTEKGKDVELRCDPISGHTALYWYRQSLGQGLEFLIYFQGNSAPDKSGLPSDRFSAERTGGSVSTLTIQRTQQEDSAVYLCASSLILAGGYNEQYFGPGTRLLVL.

The chain recombines TRBV6-4 with TRBJ2-3; D possibly corresponds to TRBD2 (5 bases). Per the germline V gene, CDR1 is MRHNA and CDR2 is SNTAGT. The CDR3 loop spans 13 amino acids. V was shortened by 8 bases and J by 4 bases, with 13 bases between the two germline ends. The CDR3 is CASEGPWADTQYF. CDR3 sequence (DNA): TGTGCCAGCGAGGGCCCTTGGGCAGATACGCAGTATTTT.